The TCR beta chain under discussion was sequenced for a study of Graves' ophthalmopathy and Graves' hyperthyroidism. General study points: The model achieved 70.59% sensitivity and approximately 74% specificity for ophthalmopathy progression.

As the template, RNA transcripts were used to amplify TCR beta CDR3 regions. First-round RT-PCR used HTBI primers; second-round multiplex PCR followed. TCRdb reprocessed the multiplex PCR reads via MiXCR and lists one record per CDR3 protein. The data contain about 740,000 distinct CDR3 sequences, roughly 40% of them singletons. About this clonotype: Its antigen is currently unknown.

The V end was cut by 4 bases, the J end by 0 bases, with 12 bases between. This CDR3 is 15 amino acids long. Germline CDR1 and CDR2: ENHRY and SYGVKD. The TCR was taken from an adult man with Graves' ophthalmopathy. This sequence joins TRBV10-3 and TRBJ1-1; possible D gene TRBD1, 6 bases. The sequencing input was peripheral blood. Here the CDR3 reads CAISASQGMNTEAFF. The CDR3 coding sequence is TGTGCCATCAGTGCTAGTCAGGGGATGAACACTGAAGCTTTCTTT.